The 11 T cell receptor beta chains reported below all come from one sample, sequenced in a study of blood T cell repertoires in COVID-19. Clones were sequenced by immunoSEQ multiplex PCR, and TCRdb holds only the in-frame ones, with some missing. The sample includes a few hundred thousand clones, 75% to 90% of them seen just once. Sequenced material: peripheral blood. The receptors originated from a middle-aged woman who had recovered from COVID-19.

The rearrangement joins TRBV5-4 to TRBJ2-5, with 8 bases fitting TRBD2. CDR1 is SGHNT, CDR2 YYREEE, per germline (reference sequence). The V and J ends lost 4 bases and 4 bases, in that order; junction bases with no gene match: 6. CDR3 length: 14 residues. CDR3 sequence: CASSPGGGRETQYF. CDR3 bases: TGTGCCAGCAGCCCCGGGGGGGGGCGAGAGACCCAGTACTTC.

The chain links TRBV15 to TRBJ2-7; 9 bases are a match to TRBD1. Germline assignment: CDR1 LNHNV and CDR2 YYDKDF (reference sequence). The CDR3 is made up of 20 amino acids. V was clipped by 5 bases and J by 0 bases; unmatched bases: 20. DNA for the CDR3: TGTGCCACCAGCCGGAAGACGCCTCTAGAGGGACAGGGTTCCTCCTACGAGCAGTACTTC. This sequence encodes CATSRKTPLEGQGSSYEQYF.

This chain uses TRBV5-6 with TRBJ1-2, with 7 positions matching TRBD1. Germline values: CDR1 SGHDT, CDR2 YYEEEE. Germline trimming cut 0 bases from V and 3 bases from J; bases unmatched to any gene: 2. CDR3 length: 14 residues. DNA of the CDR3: TGTGCCAGCAGCTTGGGGGGGACAGACTATGGCTACACCTTC. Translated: CASSLGGTDYGYTF.

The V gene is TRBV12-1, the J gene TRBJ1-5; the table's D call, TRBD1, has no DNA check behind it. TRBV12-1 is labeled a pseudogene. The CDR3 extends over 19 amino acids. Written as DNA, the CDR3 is TGTGCCAGCAGACCCGGAATTAACGGGACAGGGAATAGCAATCAGCCCCAGCATTTT. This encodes CASRPGINGTGNSNQPQHF.

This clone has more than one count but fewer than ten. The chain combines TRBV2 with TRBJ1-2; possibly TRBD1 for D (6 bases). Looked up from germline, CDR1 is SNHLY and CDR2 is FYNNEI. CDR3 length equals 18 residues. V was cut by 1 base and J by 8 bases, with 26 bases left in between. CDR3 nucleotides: TGTGCCAGCAGTGAAGTGGGGGCATGGGATCTCTCTATTATGGGCTACACCTTC. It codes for CASSEVGAWDLSIMGYTF.

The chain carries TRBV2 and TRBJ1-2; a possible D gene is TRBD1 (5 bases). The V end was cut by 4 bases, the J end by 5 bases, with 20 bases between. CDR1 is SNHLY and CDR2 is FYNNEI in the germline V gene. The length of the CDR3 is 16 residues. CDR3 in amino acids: CASSVLISGERYGYTF. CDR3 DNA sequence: TGTGCCAGCAGTGTACTCATTTCGGGGGAAAGATATGGCTACACCTTC.

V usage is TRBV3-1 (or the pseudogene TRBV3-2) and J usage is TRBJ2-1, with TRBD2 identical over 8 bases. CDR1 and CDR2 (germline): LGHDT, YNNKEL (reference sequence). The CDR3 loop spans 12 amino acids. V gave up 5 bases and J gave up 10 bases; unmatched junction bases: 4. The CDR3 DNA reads TGTGCCAGCAGCAACGCGGGAGGAGAGCAGTTCTTC. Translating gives CASSNAGGEQFF.

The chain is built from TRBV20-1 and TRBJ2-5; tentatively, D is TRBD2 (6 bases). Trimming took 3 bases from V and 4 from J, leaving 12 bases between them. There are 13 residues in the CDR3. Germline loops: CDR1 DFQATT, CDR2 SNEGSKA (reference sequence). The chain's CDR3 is CSASIGGTETQYF. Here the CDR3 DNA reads TGCAGTGCTAGTATAGGAGGGACAGAGACCCAGTACTTC.

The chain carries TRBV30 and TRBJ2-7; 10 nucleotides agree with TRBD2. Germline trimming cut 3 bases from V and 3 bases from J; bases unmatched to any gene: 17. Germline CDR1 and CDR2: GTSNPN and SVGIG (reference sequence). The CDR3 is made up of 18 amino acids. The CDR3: CAWRFPLRRAGGFYEQYV. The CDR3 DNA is TGTGCCTGGAGGTTTCCCTTAAGGAGAGCGGGAGGGTTCTACGAGCAGTACGTC.

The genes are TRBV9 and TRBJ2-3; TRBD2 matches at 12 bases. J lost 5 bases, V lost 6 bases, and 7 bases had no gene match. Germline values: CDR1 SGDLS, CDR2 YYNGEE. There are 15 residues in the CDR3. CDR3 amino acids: CASTSSGRAVDTQYF. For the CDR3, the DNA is TGTGCCAGCACCTCTAGCGGGAGGGCTGTAGATACGCAGTATTTT.

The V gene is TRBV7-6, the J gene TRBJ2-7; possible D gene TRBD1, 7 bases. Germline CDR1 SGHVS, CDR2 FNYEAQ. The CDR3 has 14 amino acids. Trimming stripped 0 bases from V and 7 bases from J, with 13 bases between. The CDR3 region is CASSLAKGAGEQYF. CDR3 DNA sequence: TGTGCCAGCAGCTTAGCCAAGGGGGCGGGGGAGCAGTACTTC. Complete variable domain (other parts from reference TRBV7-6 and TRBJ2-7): GAGVSQSPRYKVTKRGQDVALRCDPISGHVSLYWYRQALGQGPEFLTYFNYEAQQDKSGLPNDRFSAERPEGSISTLTIQRTEQRDSAMYRCASSLAKGAGEQYFGPGTRLTVT.